Listed here are 13 T cell receptor beta chains from one sample, sequenced in a study of T-cell reconstitution after alpha-beta-depleted transplantation in children. Preparation of the TCRbeta library was carried out with unique molecular identifiers. From the PCR reads, TCRdb called clonotypes with MiXCR, one entry per CDR3 protein. The data hold roughly 610,000 distinct CDR3 sequences, with over 9.5% observed a single time. The input for sequencing was PBMCs from the stem cell graft donor, taken from the stem cell graft. The receptors come from a human donor who donated a stem cell graft to a child with acute myeloid leukemia.

CDR3 sequence reads: CASSYWDRGDEQFF. Written as DNA, the CDR3 is TGTGCCAGCAGTTATTGGGACAGAGGGGATGAGCAGTTCTTC. This sequence joins TRBV6-5 and TRBJ2-1, with 7 bases fitting TRBD1. The trim removed 3 bases at V and 8 bases at J, leaving 7 bases unmatched. Germline-derived CDR1 and CDR2 are MNHEY and SVGAGI. There are 14 residues in the CDR3.

V usage is TRBV3-1 and J usage is TRBJ2-5; TRBD2 agrees at 13 bases. V gave up 0 bases and J gave up 2 bases; unmatched junction bases: 3. The CDR3 covers 17 residues. CDR1 and CDR2 (germline): LGHDT, YNNKEL (reference sequence). The CDR3 DNA reads TGTGCCAGCAGCCAAGAACTAGCGGGAGGGATACAAGAGACCCAGTACTTC. It is translated as CASSQELAGGIQETQYF.

This clonotype appeared a few times. V gene TRBV28 combines with J gene TRBJ1-5, with D possibly matching TRBD1 (5 bases). Germline values: CDR1 MDHEN, CDR2 SYDVKM. With 7 bases removed from V and 3 bases from J, the gap between germline ends came to 16 bases. The CDR3 length is 15 residues. DNA of the CDR3: TGTGCCAGCACCAAATTCGGACACTTCAATCAGCCCCAGCATTTT. It encodes CASTKFGHFNQPQHF.

V and J are TRBV5-6 and TRBJ2-1, with TRBD2 as a possible D gene (6 bases). The length of the CDR3 is 15 residues. The germline V and J ends were trimmed by 7 bases and 4 bases, with 18 bases remaining between them. Germline V CDR1 and CDR2: SGHDT, YYEEEE. CDR3 nucleotides: TGTGCCAGCTCCAATTGGGGACTTACTTACAATGAGCAGTTCTTC. It translates to CASSNWGLTYNEQFF.

The rearrangement links TRBV12-3 or TRBV12-4 to TRBJ2-7, with 10 bases matching TRBD1. The CDR3 loop spans 16 amino acids. The trim removed 6 bases at V and 5 bases at J, leaving 13 bases unmatched. CDR3 loop: CASRSPGDRGAHEQYF. CDR3 sequence (DNA): TGTGCCAGCAGGTCCCCCGGGGACAGGGGAGCCCACGAGCAGTACTTC.

This clonotype was picked up a small number of times. V usage is TRBV18 and J usage is TRBJ2-7, with D possibly matching TRBD1 (6 bases). The germline V and J ends were trimmed by 4 bases and 1 base, with 23 bases remaining between them. This CDR3 is built from 18 residues. From germline, CDR1 is KGHSH and CDR2 LQKENI. The CDR3 loop is CASSLARDAPGQSYEQYF. The CDR3 bases are TGTGCCAGCTCACTGGCACGGGACGCCCCGGGACAATCCTACGAGCAGTACTTC.

Here the CDR3 reads CSARDPRRTYTGELFF. CDR3 coding DNA: TGCAGTGCTAGAGATCCCCGGAGGACTTACACCGGGGAGCTGTTTTTT. The J gene is TRBJ2-2, the V gene TRBV20-1, with a weak D call TRBD2 (5 bases). The CDR3 covers 16 residues. CDR1 is DFQATT, CDR2 SNEGSKA, per germline (reference sequence). V was clipped by 0 bases and J by 3 bases, with 14 bases between them.

This clonotype was observed at least ten times. The chain links TRBV5-1 to TRBJ2-7; 7 positions match TRBD1. Trimming at V came to 3 bases and at J to 0 bases, leaving 6 bases not matched to a gene. The CDR3 covers 15 residues. Germline lookup yields CDR1 SGHRS and CDR2 YFSETQ. The CDR3, as DNA: TGCGCCAGCAGCTCAAGGACAGGCGTCTCCTACGAGCAGTACTTC. It yields the protein CASSSRTGVSYEQYF.

This clonotype occurred a few times. The rearrangement uses TRBV20-1 and TRBJ2-3; 12 bases agree with TRBD2. V lost 3 bases and J lost 4; bases outside the gene matches: 11. The germline V gene has CDR1 DFQATT and CDR2 SNEGSKA (reference sequence). This CDR3 comprises 17 residues. CDR3 in amino acids: CSARSILAGGGADTQYF. CDR3 DNA sequence: TGCAGTGCTAGGTCCATTCTAGCGGGAGGGGGGGCAGATACGCAGTATTTT.

This clonotype was detected ten times or more. This chain links TRBV6-2 or TRBV6-3 with TRBJ2-1; D tentatively reads TRBD1 or TRBD2 (6 bases each). The ends were cut back, 5 bases at V and 9 bases at J, with 23 bases in the middle. Per germline, CDR1 MNHEY and CDR2 SVGEGT. The CDR3 runs to 16 residues. As DNA, the CDR3 is TGTGCCAGCAGTCCCGGTAATGGGGGGCGAACCGGTGAGCAGTTCTTC. Amino acid sequence: CASSPGNGGRTGEQFF.

The chain has TRBV6-1 and TRBJ1-5; 11 bases agree with TRBD1. Germline V gene data show CDR1 as MNHNS and CDR2 as SASEGT. The CDR3 is made up of 17 amino acids. Unmatched junction bases numbered 5, after V lost 0 bases and J lost 4 bases. CDR3 sequence reads: CASSEAGTGGFNQPQHF. The CDR3 nucleotides are TGTGCCAGCAGTGAAGCGGGGACAGGGGGTTTTAATCAGCCCCAGCATTTT.

The gene calls are TRBV6-5 and TRBJ1-2; 9 nucleotides line up with TRBD1. With V trimmed by 4 bases and J by 9 bases, 3 bases remained unmatched. The germline V gene encodes CDR1 MNHEY and CDR2 SVGAGI. The CDR3 sequence is 12 residues long. The CDR3 nucleotides are TGTGCCAGCAGTTTAACAGGGGGCAGCTACACCTTC. This codes for CASSLTGGSYTF.

Many counts were recorded for this clonotype. The chain joins TRBV30 to TRBJ2-7; 7 bases agree with TRBD1. Looked up from germline, CDR1 is GTSNPN and CDR2 is SVGIG (reference sequence). The CDR3 covers 14 residues. Trimming removed 4 bases from V and 3 bases from J; junction bases left unmatched: 9. The CDR3 DNA follows: TGTGCCTGGACCCCACGGGACAGCTTCTACGAGCAGTACTTC. This sequence encodes CAWTPRDSFYEQYF.